The clone carrying this T cell receptor beta chain was seen only once. Assay: immunoSEQ multiplex PCR; the TCRdb copy retains only in-frame clones and omits some. The sample yields 2 million to 3 million clones, 93% seen once. Trimming cost V 3 bases and J 6 bases; bases outside gene matches: 10. Germline assignment: CDR1 KGHSH and CDR2 LQKENI. The CDR3 extends over 16 amino acids. These data belong to a study of shared clonotypes between healthy human individuals. Study summary: The cohort comprised a couple of women and a few men. Their ages spanned 18 to 49 years. CD4 naive cells filled three plates per donor, CD4 memory three, CD8 naive two and CD8 memory one.

All donors were healthy HIV-negative adults lacking recent acute infections or vaccinations. The V and J genes are TRBV18 and TRBJ1-5; 8 nucleotides line up with TRBD1. The sequence derives from a man younger than 30 in good health. Some clones in this sample may be carry-over from other donors' samples. The sample consisted of naive CD4+ T cells from PBMCs. Subset specified: CD45RA+ positively selected. This CDR3 reads CASSPRGQGEGQPQHF. The CDR3 DNA sequence: TGTGCCAGCTCACCTAGAGGACAGGGAGAGGGTCAGCCCCAGCATTTT.